This record covers a single T cell receptor (beta chain). Its antigen is unknown. CDR3 length equals 16 residues. Trimming cost V 3 bases and J 6 bases; bases outside gene matches: 12. Germline loops: CDR1 SNHLY, CDR2 FYNNEI. This record comes from a study of shared clonotypes between healthy human individuals. Study as a whole: Per donor, CD8 memory used one plate, CD8 naive used two, CD4 memory used three and CD4 naive used three.

Deep was the level used in running the assay. For every subset, genomic DNA was evenly distributed across several immunoSEQ plates. Some clones are missing from TCRdb's copy, which holds only in-frame ones; the method was immunoSEQ multiplex PCR. Among more than 2 million clones, around 95% were seen once, and the ten largest hold less than 0.15%. Study-wide results and limits: Shared across several donors were around 5% of the naive CD4 clonotypes.

The chain joins TRBV2 to TRBJ1-1, with 8 nucleotides matching TRBD1. Input material: naive CD4+ T cells sorted from blood. Indicated subset: CD45RA+ positively selected. The clonotype comes from a man between 18 and 35 years old in good health. The DNA of the CDR3 is TGTGCCAGCAGTGAGAGAGGGGCCAGGGGGCTGGCTGAAGCTTTCTTT. Translated: CASSERGARGLAEAFF.